This T cell receptor (beta chain) was found in a study of blood T cell repertoires in COVID-19. Study-wide background: Sites in the United States, Italy and Spain provided acute and convalescent COVID-19 samples. Sample material is recorded as cDNA or gDNA derived from T cells, B-cell-depleted T cells, or PBMCs.

This clone has just one count. Authors' data handling: Amplified reference gene primers provided the basis for estimating nucleated cell counts. Method: immunoSEQ multiplex PCR; TCRdb's copy keeps in-frame clones and lacks some. The V and J calls and clone size were taken over from that table, and D and trimming were inferred from the DNA. The sample carries some 700,000 clones, 85% to 90% recorded once. The receptor comes from a young woman with acute or convalescent COVID-19. Material: peripheral blood.

The CDR3 loop reads CASSARGDKETQYF. The CDR3 DNA follows: TGTGCCAGCAGCGCCCGGGGGGACAAGGAGACCCAGTACTTC. The chain links TRBV9 to TRBJ2-5; TRBD2 might be the D (7 bases). V lost 3 bases, J lost 5 bases, and 14 bases lay in between. Germline CDR1 reads SGDLS; CDR2 reads YYNGEE. The CDR3 has 14 residues.